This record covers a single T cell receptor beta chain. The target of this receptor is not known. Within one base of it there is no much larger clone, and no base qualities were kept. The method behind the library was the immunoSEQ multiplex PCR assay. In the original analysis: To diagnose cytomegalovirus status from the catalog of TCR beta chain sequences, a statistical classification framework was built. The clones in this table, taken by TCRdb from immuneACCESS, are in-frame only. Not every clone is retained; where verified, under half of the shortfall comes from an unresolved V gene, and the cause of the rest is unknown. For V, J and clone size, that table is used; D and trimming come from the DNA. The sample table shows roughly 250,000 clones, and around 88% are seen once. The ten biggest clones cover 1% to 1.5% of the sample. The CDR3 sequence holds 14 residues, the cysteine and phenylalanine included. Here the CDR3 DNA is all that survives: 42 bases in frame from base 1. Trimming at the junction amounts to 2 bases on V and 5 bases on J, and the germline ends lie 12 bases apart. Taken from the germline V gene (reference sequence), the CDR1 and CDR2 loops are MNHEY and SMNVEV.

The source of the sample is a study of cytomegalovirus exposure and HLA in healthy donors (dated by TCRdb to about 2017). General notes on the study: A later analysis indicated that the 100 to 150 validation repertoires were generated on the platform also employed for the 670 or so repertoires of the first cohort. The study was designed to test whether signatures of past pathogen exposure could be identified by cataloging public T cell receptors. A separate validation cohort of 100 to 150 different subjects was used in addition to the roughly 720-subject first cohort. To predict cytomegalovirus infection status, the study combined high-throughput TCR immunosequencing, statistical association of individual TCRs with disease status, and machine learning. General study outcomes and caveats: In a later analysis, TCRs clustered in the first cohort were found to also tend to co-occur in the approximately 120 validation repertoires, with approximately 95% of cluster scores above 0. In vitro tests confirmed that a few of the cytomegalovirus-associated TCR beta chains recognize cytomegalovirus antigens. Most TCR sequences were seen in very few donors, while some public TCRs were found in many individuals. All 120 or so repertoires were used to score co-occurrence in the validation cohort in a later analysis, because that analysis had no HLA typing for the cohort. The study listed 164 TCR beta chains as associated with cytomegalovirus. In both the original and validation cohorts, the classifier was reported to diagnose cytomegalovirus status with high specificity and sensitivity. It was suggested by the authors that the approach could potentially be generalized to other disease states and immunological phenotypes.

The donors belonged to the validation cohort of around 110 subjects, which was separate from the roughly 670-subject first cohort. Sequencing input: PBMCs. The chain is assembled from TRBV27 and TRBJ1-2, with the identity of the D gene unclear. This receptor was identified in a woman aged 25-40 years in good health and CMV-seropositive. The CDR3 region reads CASSLPPPRYGYTF. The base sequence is TGTGCCAGCAGTTTACCCCCTCCCCGGTATGGCTACACCTTC.